This T cell receptor (beta chain) was retrieved from a study of PD-L1 blockade in urothelial cancer. Study-level background: Researchers looked at the blood 3 weeks (second dose) and 6 weeks after treatment began. Specimens of blood held a median count of roughly 130,000 T cells. Findings and caveats of the study: Below-median pretreatment blood TCR clonality predicted better survival.

The CDR3 spans 18 residues. The V gene's germline CDR1 is LGHNA and CDR2 YSLEER. V lost 4 bases and J lost 3; bases outside the gene matches: 11. With regard to this clone: What it binds is not known.

Method: immunoSEQ multiplex PCR; TCRdb's copy keeps in-frame clones and lacks some. Among about 82,000 clones listed, roughly 90% were seen once. Pretreatment and on-treatment samples were taken, numbering 1 to 8 per patient. Sequenced material: PBMCs, taken around atezolizumab (anti-PD-L1) treatment. The chain couples TRBV4-3 to TRBJ2-2, with 10 bases identical to TRBD2. This clonotype originated in a man aged 55-75 years with urothelial cancer. The CDR3 reads CASSPGKSGGADTGELFF. The CDR3 coding sequence is TGCGCCAGCAGCCCGGGAAAGAGCGGGGGGGCGGACACCGGGGAGCTGTTTTTT.